This T cell receptor (beta chain) was profiled in a study of blood T cell repertoires in COVID-19. Study information: Sample material is recorded as cDNA or gDNA derived from T cells, B-cell-depleted T cells, or PBMCs.

Original analysis: Reference gene primer amplification in the assay estimated nucleated cell counts. Assay used: immunoSEQ multiplex PCR; TCRdb lists only in-frame clones, some missing. V and J calls and clone size are as listed in that table; D and trimming were resolved from the DNA. This table holds under 85,000 clones, around 88% found once. The CDR3 totals 15 residues. Germline values: CDR1 MRHNA, CDR2 SNTAGT. The V gene lost 2 bases and the J gene lost 7 bases, with 12 bases spanning the gap. The TCR originated in a man of 80 years or more with active or convalescent COVID-19. The J gene is TRBJ1-6, the V gene TRBV6-4; D remains unclear. The sequencing input was peripheral blood. Here the CDR3 reads CASSDENLPNSPLHF. The CDR3 nucleotides are TGTGCCAGCAGTGACGAGAATTTGCCAAATTCACCCCTCCACTTT.